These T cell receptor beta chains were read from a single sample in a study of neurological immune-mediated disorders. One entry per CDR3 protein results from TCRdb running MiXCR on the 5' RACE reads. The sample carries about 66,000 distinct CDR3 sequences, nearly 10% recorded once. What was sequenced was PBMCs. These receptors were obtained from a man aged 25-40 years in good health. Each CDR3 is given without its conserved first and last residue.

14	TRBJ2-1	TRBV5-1	ASSLVGSNPSNEQF
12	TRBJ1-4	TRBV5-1	ASSGGVGNEKLF
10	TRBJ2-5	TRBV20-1	SASKTQETQY
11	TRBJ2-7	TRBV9	ASSTRLGYEQY
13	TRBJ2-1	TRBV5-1	ASSLGLADNNEQF
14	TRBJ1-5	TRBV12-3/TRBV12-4	ASSDGTGGAKQPQH
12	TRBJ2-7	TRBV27	ANRLAGGRYEQY
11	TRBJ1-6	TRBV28	ASRRTVNSPLH
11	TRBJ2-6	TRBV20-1	SARRFGANVLT
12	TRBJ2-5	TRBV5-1	ASYLGRGGETQY
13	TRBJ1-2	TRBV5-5	ASSINPGQGYGYT
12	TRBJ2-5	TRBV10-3	AIGPADGQETQY
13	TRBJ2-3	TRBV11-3	ASSPSGSHADTQY
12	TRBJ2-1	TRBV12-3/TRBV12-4	ASLADSGFNEQF
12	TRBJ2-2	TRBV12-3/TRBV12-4	ASLRDRVTGELF
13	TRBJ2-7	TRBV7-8	ASSLGTPRSYEQY
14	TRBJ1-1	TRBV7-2	ASSPRPGERSTEAF
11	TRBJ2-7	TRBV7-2	ASLVGNSYEQY
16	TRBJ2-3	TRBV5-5	ASSSNPTPLGVADTQY
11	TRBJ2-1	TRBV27	ASSLSEYNEQF
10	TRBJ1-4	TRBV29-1	SVEDQNEKLF
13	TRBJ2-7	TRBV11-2	ASSLGRGPSYEQY
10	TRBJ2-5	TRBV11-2	ASSIGEETQY
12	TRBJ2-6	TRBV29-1	SVEVAPGANVLT
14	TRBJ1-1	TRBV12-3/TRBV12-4	ASPPRGAGLNTEAF
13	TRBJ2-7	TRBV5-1	ASTHPDRATYEQY
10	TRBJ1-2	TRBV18	ASSLDNNGYT
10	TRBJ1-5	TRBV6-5	AAGQGNQPQH
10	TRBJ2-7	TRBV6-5	AKTGGLYEQY
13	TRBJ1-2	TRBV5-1	ASSLAGQKLDGYT
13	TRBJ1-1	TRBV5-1	ASRMGSPGATEAF
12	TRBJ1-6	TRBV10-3	AISESDSDSPLH
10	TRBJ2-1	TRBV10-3	AISGDATQEF
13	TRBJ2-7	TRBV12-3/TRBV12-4	ASSPPGQLVYEQY
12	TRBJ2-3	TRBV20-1	SAPGLAVTDTQY
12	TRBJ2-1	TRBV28	ASNPGPAGIEQF
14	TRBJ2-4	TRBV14	ASSPRTGEAKNIQY
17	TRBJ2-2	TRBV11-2	ASSPSAGLAGAGTGELF
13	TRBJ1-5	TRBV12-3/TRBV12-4	ASSYRVGGNQPQH
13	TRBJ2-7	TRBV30	AWTNVGQGGGEQY
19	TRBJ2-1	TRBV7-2	ASTQSAVSGIRPRTYNEQF
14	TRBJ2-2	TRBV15	ATSGGNAWTDGELF
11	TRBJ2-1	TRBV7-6	ASSPGTIDEQF
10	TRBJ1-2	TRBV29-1	SVRGANYGYT
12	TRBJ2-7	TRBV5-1	ASSLGASVYEQY
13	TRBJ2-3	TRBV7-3	ASSTTSGSGWPQY
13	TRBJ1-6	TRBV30	AWSIGTGADSPLH
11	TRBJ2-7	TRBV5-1	ASSSRDPYEQY
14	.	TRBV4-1	ASSSQTSGGIYEQY
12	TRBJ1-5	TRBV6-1	ASSDDQASQPQH
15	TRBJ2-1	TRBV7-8	ASSPAAAGDSYNEQF
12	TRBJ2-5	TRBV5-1	ASSLEGVRETQY
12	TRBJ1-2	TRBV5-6	ASSLLGGNYGYT
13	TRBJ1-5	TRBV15	ATSRDGDSNQPQH
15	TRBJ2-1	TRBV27	ASSLKGLAGERNEQF
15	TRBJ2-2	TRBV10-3	AISNTGREGGTGELF
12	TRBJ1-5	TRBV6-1	ATLGGPRRQPQH
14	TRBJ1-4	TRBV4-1	ASSQDLRGGAEKLF